Given below is one T cell receptor (beta chain) in context. The target antigen is unknown. Clones were read by immunoSEQ multiplex PCR, and TCRdb kept only the in-frame ones, dropping some. The table records around 510,000 clones, about 96% of them present only once. Healthy and HIV-negative, the adult donors had no recent acute infections or vaccinations. Trimming left V 5 bases short and J 3 bases short, with 17 bases between. The germline V gene has CDR1 MDHEN and CDR2 SYDVKM. The CDR3 totals 15 residues. This entry comes from a study of shared clonotypes between healthy human individuals. Across the study: The study used three CD4 naive, three CD4 memory, two CD8 naive and one CD8 memory plate per donor.

Notes on the study in general: On the whole, naive subsets had larger estimated richness than memory subsets had. The small donor group covered limited genetic and exposure diversity.

The chain combines TRBV28 with TRBJ2-7; tentative D call: TRBD1 (5 bases). Sequenced: naive CD4+ T cells sorted from blood. Noted subset: CD45RA+ positively selected. The TCR sequence derives from a woman aged 25-40 years in good health. CDR3 coding DNA: TGTGCCAGCAGTCCCGCCGGCAGGGTATTCTACGAGCAGTACTTC. This encodes CASSPAGRVFYEQYF.